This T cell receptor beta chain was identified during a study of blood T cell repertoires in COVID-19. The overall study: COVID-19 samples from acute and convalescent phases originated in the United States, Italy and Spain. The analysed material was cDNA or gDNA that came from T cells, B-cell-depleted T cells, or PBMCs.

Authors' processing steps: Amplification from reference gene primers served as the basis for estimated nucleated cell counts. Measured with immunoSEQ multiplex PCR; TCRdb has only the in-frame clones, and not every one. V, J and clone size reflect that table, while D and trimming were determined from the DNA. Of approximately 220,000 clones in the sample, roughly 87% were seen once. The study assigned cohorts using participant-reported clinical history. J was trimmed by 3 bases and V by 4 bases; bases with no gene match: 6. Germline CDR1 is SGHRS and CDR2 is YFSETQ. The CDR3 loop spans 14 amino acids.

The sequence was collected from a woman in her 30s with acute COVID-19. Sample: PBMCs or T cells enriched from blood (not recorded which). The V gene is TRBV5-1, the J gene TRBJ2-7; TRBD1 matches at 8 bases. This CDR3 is CASSPRDRIYEQYF. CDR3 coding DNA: TGCGCCAGCAGCCCCCGGGACAGGATCTACGAGCAGTACTTC.